This TCR beta chain was identified during a study of CD8 T cells in Susac syndrome. RNA amounts of about 0.5 to 1 ug underwent reverse transcription with random hexamers. The authors amplified TCR beta CDR3 across 54 Vbeta and 13 Jbeta using immunoSEQ multiplex PCR. TCRdb processed the immunoSEQ multiplex PCR reads anew with MiXCR; each CDR3 protein has one entry. In the table there are more than 250,000 distinct CDR3 sequences, under 95% of which are singletons. CDR3 length equals 13 residues. Germline CDR1 and CDR2: LNHDA and SQIVND (reference sequence). Germline trimming cut 8 bases from V and 4 bases from J; bases unmatched to any gene: 5.

The chain is built from TRBV19 and TRBJ2-3; TRBD2 matches 8 bases. The specimen sequenced was CD4+ T cells from PBMCs. The clonotype was recovered from a human donor with multiple sclerosis. This CDR3 is CASSGGGPDTQYF. For the CDR3, the DNA is TGTGCCAGTTCGGGCGGGGGGCCAGATACGCAGTATTTT.